What follows are 30 T cell receptor beta chains derived from one specimen sequenced in a study of Graves' ophthalmopathy and Graves' hyperthyroidism (dated by TCRdb to about 2018). Sequencer: Illumina HiSeq 2000. For repertoire sequencing, the TCR beta CDR3 regions were amplified from RNA transcripts. The first round was an RT-PCR using HTBI primers with the Qiagen OneStep RT-PCR kit, and this first round was followed by a second-round multiplex PCR, then size selection and purification. Clones were called with MiXCR by TCRdb after fastp trimmed the public reads at Q25, and only in-frame beta chains were retained. Each CDR3 protein appears once, grouped with its most common genes and DNA. The sample table records about 740,000 distinct CDR3 sequences; 35% to 50% of these occur just once. The biggest ten clones account for 40% to 55% of the sample. Sample: peripheral blood. These TCRs come from an adult man with Graves' ophthalmopathy.

In regard to this clonotype: An end of the junction does not agree with germline; a read error may underlie this. V gene TRBV10-3 combines with J gene TRBJ1-2; D is unresolved. Germline CDR1 ENHRY, CDR2 SYGVKD. The CDR3 has 14 amino acids. Here the CDR3 DNA reads TGTGCCAGCAGTGTGACGAGACAAACCCATGGCTACACCTTC. Its translation is CASSVTRQTHGYTF.

Only a few counts were recorded for this clonotype. The CDR3: CSARSNTYEQYF. The CDR3 DNA sequence: TGCAGTGCTAGGTCCAACACCTACGAGCAGTACTTC. The chain combines TRBV20-1 with TRBJ2-7; D not certain. CDR3 length equals 12 residues. V lost 3 bases, J lost 2 bases, and 8 bases lay in between. Germline-derived CDR1 and CDR2 are DFQATT and SNEGSKA (reference sequence).

This clonotype was observed once. One junction end disagrees with the germline gene, perhaps due to a read error. J is TRBJ2-7 and V is TRBV2, with 8 bases matching TRBD2. Germline CDR1 reads SNHLY; CDR2 reads FYNNEI. The CDR3 contains 13 residues. CDR3 amino acids: CASIGGGAYEQCF. In DNA form, the CDR3 reads TGTGCCAGCATCGGGGGGGGGGCCTACGAGCAGTGCTTC.

This clonotype was seen many times. The chain uses TRBV29-1 and TRBJ1-1; D remains unclear. The length of the CDR3 is 13 residues. Per the germline V gene, CDR1 is SQVTM and CDR2 is ANQGSEA. Trimming took 2 bases from V and 0 from J, leaving 7 bases between them. The CDR3: CSVERQMNTEAFF. The CDR3 DNA is TGCAGCGTTGAAAGGCAGATGAACACTGAAGCTTTCTTT. Full variable domain (outside the CDR3, taken from reference TRBV29-1 and TRBJ1-1): SAVISQKPSRDICQRGTSLTIQCQVDSQVTMMFWYRQQPGQSLTLIATANQGSEATYESGFVIDKFPISRPNLTFSTLTVSNMSPEDSSIYLCSVERQMNTEAFFGQGTRLTVV.

Many counts were recorded for this clonotype. This rearrangement joins TRBV9 to TRBJ2-7; D ambiguous. Trimming removed 0 bases at V and 3 bases at J, with 10 bases between. Germline CDR1 SGDLS, CDR2 YYNGEE. The length of the CDR3 is 14 residues. Written as DNA, the CDR3 is TGTGCCAGCAGCGTAGCGGTCGAGAGCTACGAGCAGTACTTC. It translates to CASSVAVESYEQYF.

Remarks on this clonotype: As the CDR3 is not closed by the conserved phenylalanine or tryptophan, this likely results from a read error. The chain employs TRBV7-8 and TRBJ2-5; D might be TRBD1 (6 bases). The CDR3 runs 18 residues. The V end lost 6 bases, the J end lost 4 bases, and 27 bases lay between the germline ends. In germline, CDR1 is SGHVS, CDR2 FQNEAQ. The CDR3 DNA sequence: TGTGCCAGCAGGCCCATCGCGGAGAGGGGGAGATCGAGAGAGACCCAGTACTGC. Amino acid sequence: CASRPIAERGRSRETQYC.

This clonotype was counted at least ten times. The genes are TRBV12-3 or TRBV12-4 and TRBJ1-5; D ambiguous. The CDR3 consists of 13 residues. V lost 10 bases, J lost 4 bases, and 14 bases lay in between. CDR3: CATSGLRNQPQHF. The CDR3 DNA follows: TGTGCCACGTCGGGGTTACGGAATCAGCCCCAGCATTTT.

V and J are TRBV5-4 and TRBJ1-2; 8 nucleotides align to TRBD1. The CDR3 covers 18 residues. The V gene end was trimmed by 4 bases and the J gene end by 7 bases; junction bases not matched to a gene: 21. Germline V CDR1 and CDR2: SGHNT, YYREEE (reference sequence). Here the CDR3 DNA reads TGTGCCAGCAGCCAAGATAGACGGGCAGGGGGCCGGCACTTTGGCTACACCTTC. It specifies CASSQDRRAGGRHFGYTF.

For this clonotype: This clone may be a read error of a much larger clone one base away. V usage is TRBV7-6 and J usage is TRBJ2-5, with D tentatively TRBD2 (6 bases). The V gene lost 1 base and the J gene lost 7 bases, with 19 bases spanning the gap. Per the germline V gene, CDR1 is SGHVS and CDR2 is FNYEAQ. This CDR3 spans 16 amino acids. For the CDR3, the DNA is TGTGCCAGCAGCTTAGAGCAGGCGGGGTTCGTTCGGACCCAGTACTTC. Protein product: CASSLEQAGFVRTQYF.

This clonotype was picked up a small number of times. The chain combines TRBV7-9 with TRBJ2-2, with D possibly being TRBD1 or TRBD2 (7 bases each). Germline lookup yields CDR1 SEHNR and CDR2 FQNEAQ (reference sequence). V lost 6 bases, J lost 5 bases, and 13 bases lay in between. The CDR3 loop spans 14 amino acids. CDR3 bases: TGTGCCAGCAGGCAGGGGGGGGCGACCGGGGAGCTGTTTTTT. This gives the protein CASRQGGATGELFF.

This clonotype came up a few times. V is TRBV11-2 and J is TRBJ1-2; D is unresolved. CDR3 length: 14 amino acids. Germline CDR1 and CDR2: SGHAT and FQNNGV. Trimming removed 1 base from V and 6 bases from J, with 12 bases in between. The CDR3 here is CASSLVWKYDGYTF. The CDR3, as DNA: TGTGCCAGCAGCTTAGTATGGAAGTACGATGGCTACACCTTC. Filled out from reference TRBV11-2 and TRBJ1-2, the complete variable domain reads EAGVAQSPRYKIIEKRQSVAFWCNPISGHATLYWYQQILGQGPKLLIQFQNNGVVDDSQLPKDRFSAERLKGVDSTLKIQPAKLEDSAVYLCASSLVWKYDGYTFGSGTRLTVV.

This sequence joins TRBV7-9 and TRBJ1-2; D possibly corresponds to TRBD1 (5 bases). Germline V gives CDR1 SEHNR, CDR2 FQNEAQ (reference sequence). The CDR3 covers 16 residues. The ends were cut back, 2 bases at V and 2 bases at J, with 15 bases in the middle. The CDR3 DNA reads as TGTGCCAGCAGCTTAATGGGTGCGGGGGGGAACTATGGCTACACCTTC. Protein product: CASSLMGAGGNYGYTF.

V usage is TRBV10-3 and J usage is TRBJ2-7, with TRBD1 identical over 7 bases. V gave up 10 bases and J gave up 2 bases; unmatched junction bases: 11. The length of the CDR3 is 14 residues. Per the germline V gene, CDR1 is ENHRY and CDR2 is SYGVKD. The CDR3 DNA is TGTGCCACTACTCCGGGACAGATAACCTACGAGCAGTACTTC. As protein: CATTPGQITYEQYF.

Notes on this clonotype: In this CDR3 the conserved last residue, phenylalanine or tryptophan, is missing, so a read error is likely. Because the CDR3's place on the DNA is in doubt, the DNA is left out and the CDR3 is given as listed by TCRdb. The chain uses TRBV29-1 and TRBJ1-3; TRBD1, the D gene given by the table, was not confirmed from the DNA. Germline assignment: CDR1 SQVTM and CDR2 ANQGSEA. The CDR3 length is 9 residues, termini included. CDR3 region: CSTGEGAQT.

The rearrangement links TRBV6-2 or TRBV6-3 to TRBJ1-2; weak D call: TRBD1 (6 bases). The V gene's germline CDR1 is MNHEY and CDR2 SVGEGT. This CDR3 is built from 15 residues. Trimming took off 7 bases at V and 6 bases at J, with 21 bases between the two ends. The CDR3 DNA is TGTGCCAGCAAGGGGGACACAGGTTTCTTTCATGGCTACACCTTC. Amino acids: CASKGDTGFFHGYTF.

This clonotype showed up just a few times. This rearrangement joins TRBV11-2 to TRBJ2-2; 8 bases line up with TRBD2. The CDR3 consists of 17 residues. Trimming removed 5 bases from V and 4 bases from J; junction bases left unmatched: 12. Germline CDR1 reads SGHAT; CDR2 reads FQNNGV. CDR3 in amino acids: CASSPLPGGPGTGELFF. The CDR3 DNA is TGTGCCAGCAGCCCGCTTCCGGGGGGGCCCGGCACCGGGGAGCTGTTTTTT.

This clonotype came up many times. The chain combines TRBV20-1 with TRBJ1-2; D remains ambiguous. The germline V gene has CDR1 DFQATT and CDR2 SNEGSKA (reference sequence). This CDR3 contains 12 residues. V shed 3 bases and J shed 2 bases, with 7 bases lying between them. For the CDR3, the DNA is TGCAGTGCTAGTGGCAGGAACTATGGCTACACCTTC. This translates into CSASGRNYGYTF.

The V call is TRBV2, the J call TRBJ2-5; TRBD1 agrees at 10 bases. After removal of 8 bases from V and 5 bases from J, the junction contained 11 bases not matched to a gene. Germline CDR1 SNHLY, CDR2 FYNNEI. The CDR3 is 15 amino acids. This CDR3 is CASVEGTGADETQYF. CDR3 nucleotide sequence: TGTGCCAGCGTTGAAGGGACAGGGGCTGACGAGACCCAGTACTTC.

The chain couples TRBV7-9 to TRBJ1-1; 7 bases align to TRBD1. Unmatched junction bases numbered 9, after V lost 3 bases and J lost 2 bases. Germline V gene sequence: CDR1 SEHNR, CDR2 FQNEAQ (reference sequence). The CDR3 has 16 residues. The CDR3 nucleotides are TGTGCCAGCAGCTTGGACCGAGGGGGCTCCAACACTGAAGCTTTCTTT. This codes for CASSLDRGGSNTEAFF.

The rearrangement links TRBV25-1 to TRBJ1-1, with D unclear. V lost 4 bases, J lost 1 base, and 4 bases lay in between. The CDR3 has 12 amino acids. Germline-derived CDR1 and CDR2 are MGHDK and SYGVNS. CDR3 in DNA: TGTGCCAGCAGTGGGTGGAACACTGAAGCTTTCTTT. This encodes CASSGWNTEAFF.

Remarks on this clonotype: The missing conserved phenylalanine or tryptophan at the end of this CDR3 makes a read error likely. Because the CDR3's place on the DNA is in doubt, the DNA is left out and the CDR3 is given as listed by TCRdb. The chain is built from TRBV9 and TRBJ1-4; no DNA check was done on the table's D call, TRBD1. The CDR3 length is 9 residues, termini included. Germline V gene lookup returns CDR1 SGDLS and CDR2 YYNGEE. The chain's CDR3 is CASSAGAGT.

This clonotype came up many times. The chain carries TRBV7-9 and TRBJ2-7; D may correspond to TRBD1 or TRBD2 (5 bases each). Trimming left V 3 bases short and J 0 bases short, with 9 bases between. Germline CDR1 and CDR2: SEHNR and FQNEAQ (reference sequence). This CDR3 comprises 14 residues. Here the CDR3 reads CASSLAGSSYEQYF. CDR3 bases: TGTGCCAGCAGCTTGGCAGGGAGCTCCTACGAGCAGTACTTC.

This clonotype was seen only a few times. The gene calls are TRBV7-9 and TRBJ1-1; D may be TRBD1 (6 bases). Germline-derived CDR1 and CDR2 are SEHNR and FQNEAQ (reference sequence). The CDR3 spans 15 residues. Trimming removed 3 bases at V and 0 bases at J, with 11 bases between. The DNA of the CDR3 is TGTGCCAGCAGCTTGGGACACCCCATGAACACTGAAGCTTTCTTT. Residues: CASSLGHPMNTEAFF.

This rearrangement joins TRBV29-1 to TRBJ1-4; 9 bases map to TRBD1. The V and J ends lost 4 bases and 6 bases, in that order; junction bases with no gene match: 6. The V gene's germline CDR1 is SQVTM and CDR2 ANQGSEA. The CDR3 is 14 residues long. The CDR3 DNA reads as TGCAGCGTTGTGGACAGGGGCAGCTATGAAAAACTGTTTTTT. It encodes CSVVDRGSYEKLFF.

This clonotype has only a few counts. This could be a read error, since a much larger clone is one nucleotide away. The rearrangement links TRBV7-9 to TRBJ1-4; tentatively, D is TRBD1 (6 bases). This CDR3 is built from 13 residues. Germline CDR1 reads SEHNR; CDR2 reads FQNEAQ (reference sequence). V was trimmed by 5 bases and J by 5 bases, leaving 9 bases between them. The CDR3 nucleotides are TGTGCCAGCAGCCAGGACAGCAATGAAAAACTGTTTTTT. Amino acids: CASSQDSNEKLFF.

CDR3 DNA sequence: TGCAGCTCGGACAGGGGGACCCAGTACTTC. Translated: CSSDRGTQYF. The rearrangement uses TRBV29-1 and TRBJ2-5; 9 bases match TRBD1. Germline values: CDR1 SQVTM, CDR2 ANQGSEA. Trimming took 8 bases from V and 7 from J; bases not matched to a gene: 2. The CDR3 runs to 10 residues.

The chain has TRBV20-1 and TRBJ1-2; D not resolved. Trimming took off 5 bases at V and 4 bases at J, with 14 bases between the two ends. In germline, CDR1 is DFQATT, CDR2 SNEGSKA (reference sequence). The CDR3 contains 13 residues. CDR3 residues: CSARGSGSYGYTF. As DNA, the CDR3 is TGCAGTGCTCGCGGTTCGGGCTCCTATGGCTACACCTTC.

The V and J genes are TRBV19 and TRBJ1-5, with no clear D. V was pared by 3 bases and J by 3 bases, with 12 bases between. Per germline, CDR1 LNHDA and CDR2 SQIVND (reference sequence). The CDR3 length is 15 residues. In nucleotides, the CDR3 is TGTGCCAGTAGTATTTGGGGTCCCCACAATCAGCCCCAGCATTTT. This codes for CASSIWGPHNQPQHF.

The V call is TRBV9, the J call TRBJ1-6; a weak D match, TRBD1 (5 bases). V lost 0 bases and J lost 7, with 11 bases in between. CDR1 SGDLS and CDR2 YYNGEE come from the germline V gene. The CDR3 extends over 15 amino acids. CDR3 amino acids: CASSVVDSNNSPLHF. CDR3 coding DNA: TGTGCCAGCAGCGTAGTTGACAGCAACAATTCACCCCTCCACTTT. The complete variable domain, with remaining parts taken from reference TRBV9 and TRBJ1-6, reads DSGVTQTPKHLITATGQRVTLRCSPRSGDLSVYWYQQSLDQGLQFLIQYYNGEERAKGNILERFSAQQFPDLHSELNLSSLELGDSALYFCASSVVDSNNSPLHFGNGTRLTVT.

CDR3 nucleotides: TGTGCCAGCAGCGTAGTTGTAGGGGGCTTGAACACCGGGGAGCTGTTTTTT. Its translation: CASSVVVGGLNTGELFF. The chain is built from TRBV9 and TRBJ2-2, with 7 positions matching TRBD1. The CDR3 length is 17 residues. Germline lookup yields CDR1 SGDLS and CDR2 YYNGEE. V shed 0 bases and J 1 base; nucleotides not matched to a gene: 6.